What follows is one T cell receptor beta chain and its context. Its antigen is unknown. The input lacks base qualities; no much larger clone sits a single base away. The sample comes from a study of technical replicates of blood from a few donors (dated by TCRdb to 2017 to 2019). Based on the germline V gene, the CDR1 and CDR2 sequences are SGHTA and FQGNSA. Between the V and J ends, shortened by 2 bases and 4 bases respectively, the junction contains 5 bases. The CDR3 runs 13 residues from the cysteine to the phenylalanine. CDR3 DNA only is kept here, 39 bases in frame from base 1. Library preparation used the immunoSEQ multiplex PCR assay. The table comes from immuneACCESS by way of TCRdb, which keeps in-frame sequences with V and J called. Part of the clones is missing from these tables; in studies checked, under half for an unresolved V gene and the rest for unknown reasons. The sample includes around 80,000 clones, with approximately 93% observed a single time. Roughly 0.26% of the sample comes from the top ten.

This receptor was identified in a human donor in good health. The rearranged chain carries TRBV7-2 and TRBJ2-2; the D gene is unclear. Material: T cells isolated from PBMCs. The DNA reads as follows: TGTGCCAGCAGCTTATCCGTCACCGGGGAGCTGTTTTTT. This codes for CASSLSVTGELFF.